A single sample gave rise to the 29 T cell receptor beta chains below, sequenced in a study of shared clonotypes between healthy human individuals. TCRdb keeps only in-frame clones here, not all; method: immunoSEQ multiplex PCR. Of 2 million to 2.5 million clones in the sample, over 90% were seen once. The sample comprised naive CD4+ T cells from PBMCs. Stated subset: CD45RA+ positively selected. These receptors all come from a man aged 18 to 29 in good health. Some clones in this sample may be carry-over from other donors' samples.

The CDR3 region is CASSIGYRDEQFF. The CDR3 bases are TGTGCCAGTAGTATAGGGTACAGGGATGAGCAGTTCTTC. This rearrangement joins TRBV19 to TRBJ2-1, with D perhaps matching TRBD1 (6 bases). CDR1 and CDR2 from the germline V gene are LNHDA and SQIVND (reference sequence). The CDR3 loop spans 13 amino acids. V was clipped by 1 base and J by 8 bases, with 9 bases between them.

The chain employs TRBV7-8 and TRBJ1-1, with 10 bases identical to TRBD1. The CDR3 is made up of 14 amino acids. Trimming took 2 bases from V and 4 from J; bases not matched to a gene: 1. Germline V gene data show CDR1 as SGHVS and CDR2 as FQNEAQ. The DNA of the CDR3 is TGTGCCAGCAGCTTATGGACAGGGGGCACTGAAGCTTTCTTT. It codes for CASSLWTGGTEAFF. The whole variable domain, remainder taken from reference TRBV7-8 and TRBJ1-1, is GAGVSQSPRYKVAKRGQDVALRCDPISGHVSLFWYQQALGQGPEFLTYFQNEAQLDKSGLPSDRFFAERPEGSVSTLKIQRTQQEDSAVYLCASSLWTGGTEAFFGQGTRLTVV.

The chain has TRBV10-3 and TRBJ1-2; D unresolved. Germline-derived CDR1 and CDR2 are ENHRY and SYGVKD. Trimming stripped 0 bases from V and 7 bases from J, with 21 bases between. The CDR3 extends over 17 amino acids. CDR3 in amino acids: CAISESRIALTAGGYTF. CDR3 DNA sequence: TGTGCCATCAGTGAGTCTCGGATTGCCCTTACGGCCGGTGGCTACACCTTC.

The CDR3 bases are TGTGCCAGCAGCTTCTTCCCGAGCTCCTACGAGCAGTACTTC. This codes for CASSFFPSSYEQYF. The chain links TRBV11-1 to TRBJ2-7; D remains ambiguous. This CDR3 region has 14 residues. Trimming cost V 3 bases and J 0 bases, with 9 bases left between them. Germline lookup yields CDR1 SGHAT and CDR2 FQDESV (reference sequence).

The chain couples TRBV27 to TRBJ2-1, with TRBD1 identical over 7 bases. The germline V gene has CDR1 MNHEY and CDR2 SMNVEV (reference sequence). The CDR3 spans 17 residues. The junction had 9 bases not matched to a gene; V was cut back by 4 bases and J by 0 bases. The CDR3 DNA reads TGTGCCAGCAGTTCCCAAAGGGGGCCTCGCTCCTACAATGAGCAGTTCTTC. Its protein product is CASSSQRGPRSYNEQFF.

This chain links TRBV5-4 with TRBJ2-5; D is perhaps TRBD2 (6 bases). Per the germline V gene, CDR1 is SGHNT and CDR2 is YYREEE (reference sequence). With 6 bases removed from V and 3 bases from J, the gap between germline ends came to 24 bases. CDR3 length equals 17 residues. The CDR3 is CASTPSGPSASKETQYF. The CDR3 nucleotides are TGTGCCAGCACCCCGTCGGGGCCTAGCGCTTCAAAAGAGACCCAGTACTTC.

V gene TRBV5-1 combines with J gene TRBJ1-4; D is unresolved. The CDR3 has 15 amino acids. CDR1 and CDR2 from the germline V gene are SGHRS and YFSETQ. V was cut by 0 bases and J by 2 bases, with 8 bases left in between. CDR3 nucleotides: TGCGCCAGCAGCTTGGACCTCGGGACTAATGAAAAACTGTTTTTT. As protein: CASSLDLGTNEKLFF.

The chain carries TRBV4-1 and TRBJ1-4; a possible D gene is TRBD1 (5 bases). The CDR3 covers 17 residues. Germline V lookup: CDR1 MGHRA, CDR2 YSYEKL. Trimming pared 7 bases from V and 2 bases from J, leaving 20 bases between. In nucleotides, the CDR3 is TGCGCCAGCAACCGGGACTCGACACTGGGGACTAATGAAAAACTGTTTTTT. Its translation is CASNRDSTLGTNEKLFF.

J is TRBJ1-1 and V is TRBV28, with 12 bases lining up with TRBD1. This CDR3 spans 15 amino acids. The junction had 6 bases not matched to a gene; V was cut back by 5 bases and J by 5 bases. The V gene's germline CDR1 is MDHEN and CDR2 SYDVKM. The CDR3 DNA follows: TGTGCCAGCAGTCCCCCGGGACAGGGGGCGACTGAAGCTTTCTTT. Translating it yields CASSPPGQGATEAFF. The variable domain in full, completed from reference TRBV28 and TRBJ1-1, reads DVKVTQSSRYLVKRTGEKVFLECVQDMDHENMFWYRQDPGLGLRLIYFSYDVKMKEKGDIPEGYSVSREKKERFSLILESASTNQTSMYLCASSPPGQGATEAFFGQGTRLTVV.

This clone was recorded only once. At the DNA level, this CDR3 is encoded by other sequences in the same sample as well. The chain recombines TRBV9 with TRBJ2-2; possible D gene TRBD1, 6 bases. Germline CDR1 SGDLS, CDR2 YYNGEE. V shed 3 bases and J shed 1 base, with 7 bases lying between them. The CDR3 is 14 residues long. The CDR3 reads CASSGRGNTGELFF. CDR3 coding DNA: TGTGCCAGCAGCGGCAGGGGGAACACCGGGGAGCTGTTTTTT.

The chain couples TRBV18 to TRBJ2-1; TRBD1 matches 7 bases. Per the germline V gene, CDR1 is KGHSH and CDR2 is LQKENI. After removal of 1 base from V and 3 bases from J, the junction contained 3 bases not matched to a gene. The CDR3 has 15 residues. The CDR3: CASSPRQGIYNEQFF. CDR3 bases: TGTGCCAGCTCACCACGACAGGGTATCTACAATGAGCAGTTCTTC.

For this clone: In the same sample, other DNA sequences code for this CDR3. J is TRBJ2-1 and V is TRBV5-1; D may be TRBD1 or TRBD2 (5 bases each). The germline V gene encodes CDR1 SGHRS and CDR2 YFSETQ. Trimming removed 0 bases at V and 4 bases at J, with 11 bases between. The length of the CDR3 is 15 residues. The CDR3 DNA reads TGCGCCAGCAGCTTGGGGGGACGGGCGTACAATGAGCAGTTCTTC. Translation gives CASSLGGRAYNEQFF.

The chain has TRBV5-4 and TRBJ1-2; 7 bases are shared with TRBD1. V gave up 4 bases and J gave up 8 bases; unmatched junction bases: 11. The CDR3 is 14 amino acids. Germline V CDR1 and CDR2: SGHNT, YYREEE (reference sequence). CDR3 in DNA: TGTGCCAGCAGCCGACAATCCACAGGGGACGGCTACACCTTC. The encoded protein is CASSRQSTGDGYTF.

This clone was seen just once. The chain couples TRBV9 to TRBJ2-3, with a tentative D call TRBD1 (6 bases). This CDR3 has 15 amino acids. The germline gives CDR1 SGDLS, CDR2 YYNGEE. Trimming took off 3 bases at V and 1 base at J, with 12 bases between the two ends. The CDR3 nucleotides read TGTGCCAGCAGCGATGGGGGCGTCGGCACAGATACGCAGTATTTT. Translating gives CASSDGGVGTDTQYF.

This clone was seen just once. The chain is built from TRBV2 and TRBJ1-4, with a weak D call TRBD1 (6 bases). Deletions cut 8 bases from V and 7 bases from J, with 17 bases between. From germline, CDR1 is SNHLY and CDR2 FYNNEI. This CDR3 is built from 14 residues. The CDR3 nucleotides are TGTGCCAGCTCAAAAACAGGGACGGGTGAAAAACTGTTTTTT. It specifies CASSKTGTGEKLFF. Combining the CDR3 with reference TRBV2 and TRBJ1-4 gives the whole variable domain EPEVTQTPSHQVTQMGQEVILRCVPISNHLYFYWYRQILGQKVEFLVSFYNNEISEKSEIFDDQFSVERPDGSNFTLKIRSTKLEDSAMYFCASSKTGTGEKLFFGSGTQLSVL.

The rearrangement joins TRBV2 to TRBJ2-7; D is uncertain. CDR3 length: 13 amino acids. CDR1 is SNHLY, CDR2 FYNNEI, per germline. The germline V and J ends were trimmed by 5 bases and 4 bases, with 12 bases remaining between them. This CDR3 is CASSRAPGYEQYF. CDR3 nucleotides: TGTGCCAGCAGTCGGGCGCCCGGATACGAGCAGTACTTC.

The chain carries TRBV6-5 and TRBJ2-7; D tentatively fits TRBD1 or TRBD2 (5 bases each). Deletions cut 6 bases from V and 1 base from J, with 7 bases between. Per the germline V gene, CDR1 is MNHEY and CDR2 is SVGAGI. The length of the CDR3 is 12 residues. The CDR3 loop is CASRGTSYEQYF. CDR3 nucleotides: TGTGCCAGCAGGGGGACGTCCTACGAGCAGTACTTC.

The chain carries TRBV4-1 and TRBJ2-1, with a tentative D call TRBD1 (5 bases). The V gene's germline CDR1 is MGHRA and CDR2 YSYEKL. V lost 2 bases, J lost 0 bases, and 14 bases lay in between. CDR3 size: 17 residues. Here the CDR3 DNA reads TGCGCCAGCAGCCAACAGTGGGGCAGGAGCTCCTACAATGAGCAGTTCTTC. Its translation: CASSQQWGRSSYNEQFF.

The rearrangement uses TRBV30 and TRBJ2-5; D is uncertain. The CDR3 length is 13 residues. Trimming stripped 1 base from V and 0 bases from J, with 6 bases between. Germline V gives CDR1 GTSNPN, CDR2 SVGIG (reference sequence). The DNA of the CDR3 is TGTGCCTGGAGTGCCCGGGACCAAGAGACCCAGTACTTC. Protein: CAWSARDQETQYF.

The rearrangement uses TRBV30 and TRBJ2-3; maybe TRBD2 (5 bases). The germline V and J ends were trimmed by 1 base and 1 base, with 9 bases remaining between them. This CDR3 contains 14 residues. The germline V gene encodes CDR1 GTSNPN and CDR2 SVGIG (reference sequence). CDR3 DNA sequence: TGTGCCTGGAGTGGTCGGGGAGGCACAGATACGCAGTATTTT. Protein: CAWSGRGGTDTQYF.

V is TRBV6-6 and J is TRBJ1-2, with a tentative D call TRBD1 (5 bases). The CDR3 sequence is 13 residues long. With 6 bases removed from V and 2 bases from J, the gap between germline ends came to 10 bases. The germline gives CDR1 MNHNY, CDR2 SVGAGI (reference sequence). The CDR3: CASSEGRNYGYTF. CDR3 sequence (DNA): TGTGCCAGCAGCGAGGGACGGAACTATGGCTACACCTTC.

This chain's CDR3 is CASSRSGSLGNEQFF. The CDR3 DNA reads as TGTGCCAGCAGCCGTAGCGGGAGCCTGGGCAATGAGCAGTTCTTC. The chain recombines TRBV7-2 with TRBJ2-1; 9 bases align to TRBD2. The CDR3 loop spans 15 amino acids. The V segment lost 5 bases and the J segment 6 bases; nucleotides outside the gene matches: 8. Germline-derived CDR1 and CDR2 are SGHTA and FQGNSA.

This chain uses TRBV30 with TRBJ1-3, with a possible D match to TRBD1 (6 bases). The germline V and J ends were trimmed by 4 bases and 1 base, with 8 bases remaining between them. This CDR3 has 13 residues. In germline, CDR1 is GTSNPN, CDR2 SVGIG (reference sequence). CDR3 protein: CAWTGASGNTIYF. In DNA, the CDR3 is TGTGCCTGGACAGGGGCGTCTGGAAACACCATATATTTT.

For this clone: The sample contains more than one DNA sequence encoding this CDR3. The chain recombines TRBV18 with TRBJ2-7; D remains ambiguous. Per the germline V gene, CDR1 is KGHSH and CDR2 is LQKENI. The CDR3 runs to 12 residues. Trimming stripped 6 bases from V and 2 bases from J, with 8 bases between. The CDR3 DNA reads as TGTGCCAGCTCTCCCCAGCCCTACGAGCAGTACTTC. It yields the protein CASSPQPYEQYF.

The chain joins TRBV28 to TRBJ2-7, with D perhaps being TRBD1 or TRBD2 (5 bases each). The CDR3 covers 15 residues. Trimming pared 5 bases from V and 1 base from J, leaving 15 bases between. Germline CDR1 is MDHEN and CDR2 is SYDVKM. CDR3 sequence (DNA): TGTGCCAGCAGTCGCCCAGGGACCGTTTCCTACGAGCAGTACTTC. Its protein product is CASSRPGTVSYEQYF.

V gene TRBV5-5 combines with J gene TRBJ2-7, with 9 positions matching TRBD2. Germline V gene sequence: CDR1 SGHKS, CDR2 YYEKEE (reference sequence). The CDR3 extends over 18 amino acids. Trimming took 1 base from V and 2 from J; bases not matched to a gene: 13. CDR3 in DNA: TGTGCCAGCAGCTTGATTTGGACTGGACTAGCGCCCACCTACGAGCAGTACTTC. Amino acid sequence: CASSLIWTGLAPTYEQYF.

This chain joins TRBV28 and TRBJ2-7; TRBD1 matches 9 bases. V lost 4 bases, J lost 5 bases, and 9 bases stayed unmatched. Looked up from germline, CDR1 is MDHEN and CDR2 is SYDVKM. CDR3 length: 15 amino acids. CDR3 in amino acids: CASSWAGQGRDEQYF. CDR3 bases: TGTGCCAGCAGTTGGGCGGGACAGGGTAGGGACGAGCAGTACTTC.

As concerns this clone: Other DNA sequences in this sample translate to the same CDR3. The chain joins TRBV6-5 to TRBJ1-2; 7 bases map to TRBD1. The CDR3 extends over 15 amino acids. Germline CDR1 is MNHEY and CDR2 is SVGAGI. J gave up 4 bases and V 0 bases, and 5 bases lay outside the gene matches. In DNA form, the CDR3 reads TGTGCCAGCAGTTACTCCCGACAGGGACCCTATGGCTACACCTTC. Translated: CASSYSRQGPYGYTF.

The CDR3 protein is CASRETGTGTVNTF. CDR3 bases: TGCGCCAGCAGGGAAACCGGGACAGGGACAGTGAACACCTTC. This chain joins TRBV5-1 and TRBJ1-2, with 9 positions matching TRBD1. Germline V gene lookup returns CDR1 SGHRS and CDR2 YFSETQ. The V segment lost 5 bases and the J segment 12 bases; nucleotides outside the gene matches: 14. CDR3 length: 14 residues.